The following is a T cell receptor (beta chain) sequence with its context. Trimming took off 3 bases at V and 6 bases at J, with 9 bases between the two ends. CDR1 and CDR2 (germline): MDHEN, SYDVKM. The CDR3 consists of 14 residues. The sample belongs to a study of blood T cell repertoires in COVID-19. Study context: T cells, B-cell-depleted T cells, or PBMCs provided the cDNA or gDNA that served as material.

Original processing methods: Amplification from reference gene primers served as the basis for estimated nucleated cell counts. The table came from immunoSEQ multiplex PCR; TCRdb's copy has only in-frame clones and leaves some out. The D gene and trimming were derived from the DNA, and the V and J assignments and clone size from that table. The table records about 52,000 clones, under 90% of them present only once. The sample comprised peripheral blood. The gene calls are TRBV28 and TRBJ1-6, with D possibly being TRBD1 (6 bases). This clonotype was obtained from a man at least 80 years old with active or convalescent COVID-19. The CDR3 DNA follows: TGTGCCAGCAGTTTTACAGGGACTAATTCACCCCTCCACTTT. It is translated as CASSFTGTNSPLHF. Based on the CDR3 plus reference TRBV28 and TRBJ1-6, the full variable domain is DVKVTQSSRYLVKRTGEKVFLECVQDMDHENMFWYRQDPGLGLRLIYFSYDVKMKEKGDIPEGYSVSREKKERFSLILESASTNQTSMYLCASSFTGTNSPLHFGNGTRLTVT.